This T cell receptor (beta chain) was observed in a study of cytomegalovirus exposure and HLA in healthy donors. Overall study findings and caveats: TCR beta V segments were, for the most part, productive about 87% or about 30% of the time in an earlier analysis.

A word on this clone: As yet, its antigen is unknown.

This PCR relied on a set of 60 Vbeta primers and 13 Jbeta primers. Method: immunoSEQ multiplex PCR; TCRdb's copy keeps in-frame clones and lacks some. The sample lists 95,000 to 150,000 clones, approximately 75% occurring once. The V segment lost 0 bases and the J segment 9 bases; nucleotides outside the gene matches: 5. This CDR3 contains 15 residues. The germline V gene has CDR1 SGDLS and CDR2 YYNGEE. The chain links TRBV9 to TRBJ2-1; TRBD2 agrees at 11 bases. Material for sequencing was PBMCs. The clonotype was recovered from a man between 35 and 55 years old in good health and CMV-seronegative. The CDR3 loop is CASSVDSGGVGEQFF. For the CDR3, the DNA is TGTGCCAGCAGCGTAGATAGCGGGGGGGTCGGTGAGCAGTTCTTC.